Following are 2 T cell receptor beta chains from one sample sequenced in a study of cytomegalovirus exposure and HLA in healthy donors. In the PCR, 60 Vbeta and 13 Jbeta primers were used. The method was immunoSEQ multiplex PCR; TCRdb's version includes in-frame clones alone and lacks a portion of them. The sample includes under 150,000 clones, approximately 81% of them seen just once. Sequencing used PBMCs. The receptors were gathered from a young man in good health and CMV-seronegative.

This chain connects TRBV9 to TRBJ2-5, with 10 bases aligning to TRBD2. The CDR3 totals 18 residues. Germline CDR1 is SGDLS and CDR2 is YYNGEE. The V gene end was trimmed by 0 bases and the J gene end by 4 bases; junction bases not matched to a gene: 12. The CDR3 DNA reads TGTGCCAGCAGCGTAGGGGCCGGAGCGGGAGGGCCGGGAGAGACCCAGTACTTC. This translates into CASSVGAGAGGPGETQYF. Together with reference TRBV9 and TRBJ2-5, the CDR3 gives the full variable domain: DSGVTQTPKHLITATGQRVTLRCSPRSGDLSVYWYQQSLDQGLQFLIQYYNGEERAKGNILERFSAQQFPDLHSELNLSSLELGDSALYFCASSVGAGAGGPGETQYFGPGTRLLVL.

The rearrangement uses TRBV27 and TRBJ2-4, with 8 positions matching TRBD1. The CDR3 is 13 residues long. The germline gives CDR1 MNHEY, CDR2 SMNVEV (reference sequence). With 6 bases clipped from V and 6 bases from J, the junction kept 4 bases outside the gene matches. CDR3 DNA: TGTGCCAGCAGGACAACAGGGGGAAACATTCAGTACTTC. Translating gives CASRTTGGNIQYF.